Listed below are T cell receptor beta chains from one sample, sequenced in a study of OX40 agonist ivuxolimab in advanced cancers. Produced via immunoSEQ multiplex PCR; TCRdb's table is partial and in-frame only. The profile shows around 50,000 clones, approximately 94% of them singletons. The sequencing used CD4+ or CD8+ T cells sorted from blood, collected in a trial of the OX40 agonist ivuxolimab. Source of these receptors: an adult with an advanced solid tumor such as melanoma, head and neck, liver or kidney cancer. CDR3s include the opening cysteine and the closing phenylalanine or tryptophan. The order of the fields is J gene, CDR3 length, V gene, D gene, clone size, CDR3 protein, CDR3 DNA. The D gene is left open where the match is weak. Size tells how often a clone was seen (once, few, many) or the class of an expanded clone, and some rows leave it out.

TRBJ2-5,16,TRBV13,TRBD1,-,CASTNGAGGLWETQYF,TGTGCCAGTACCAACGGGGCAGGGGGCTTATGGGAGACCCAGTACTTC
TRBJ2-3,11,TRBV20-1,-,-,CSASEGDTQYF,TGCAGTGCCAGCGAAGGAGATACGCAGTATTTT
TRBJ1-4,14,TRBV2,TRBD1,-,CATEGGTGNEKLFF,TGTGCCACCGAAGGAGGGACAGGGAATGAAAAACTGTTTTTT
TRBJ2-3,14,TRBV11-2,-,-,CASSPMWGPDTQYF,TGTGCCAGCAGCCCGATGTGGGGACCAGATACGCAGTATTTT
TRBJ2-7,17,TRBV6-4,TRBD2,-,CASSDGLADFGYNEQYF,TGTGCCAGCAGTGACGGACTAGCGGACTTCGGATACAACGAGCAGTACTTC
TRBJ2-3,13,TRBV29-1,-,few,CTWGDTFTDTQYF,TGCACTTGGGGGGACACCTTCACAGATACGCAGTATTTT
TRBJ2-2,16,TRBV5-8,-,-,CASSLVTRPNTGELFF,TGTGCCAGCAGCTTGGTTACACGGCCGAACACCGGGGAGCTGTTTTTT
TRBJ2-7,15,TRBV19,TRBD1,-,CASSIGDRGSYEQYF,TGTGCCAGTAGTATAGGGGACAGGGGATCCTACGAGCAGTACTTC
TRBJ2-1,16,TRBV29-1,-,-,CSVEDRRFWGADEQFF,TGCAGCGTTGAAGATCGCCGTTTTTGGGGGGCTGATGAGCAGTTCTTC
TRBJ2-6,15,TRBV6-5,-,-,CASTKTLSGANVLTF,TGTGCCAGTACAAAAACGCTCTCTGGGGCCAACGTCCTGACTTTC
TRBJ2-2,16,TRBV6-6,TRBD2,-,CASSPPGLAGAGELFF,TGTGCCAGCAGCCCCCCGGGACTAGCGGGAGCCGGGGAGCTGTTTTTT
TRBJ2-1,15,TRBV9,-,once,CASSVEAGSYNEQFF,TGTGCCAGCAGCGTAGAGGCGGGTTCCTACAATGAGCAGTTCTTC
TRBJ2-5,16,TRBV9,-,-,CASSVMSGLVQETQYF,TGTGCCAGCAGCGTAATGAGCGGGCTCGTCCAAGAGACCCAGTACTTC
TRBJ2-3,18,TRBV7-2,TRBD2,-,CASSSFGGLAGFPDTQYF,TGTGCCAGCAGCTCTTTCGGGGGACTAGCGGGCTTCCCAGATACGCAGTATTTT
TRBJ1-2,18,TRBV9,TRBD1,-,CASSVQGTGPPRQDGYTF,TGTGCCAGCAGCGTACAAGGGACAGGCCCCCCCCGGCAGGATGGCTACACCTTC
TRBJ1-6,14,TRBV27,-,-,CASSRLGENSPLHF,TGTGCCAGCAGTCGATTGGGGGAAAATTCACCCCTCCACTTT
TRBJ2-2,16,TRBV25-1,-,-,CASSGRGKTDTGELFF,TGTGCCAGCAGTGGCCGGGGCAAGACGGACACCGGGGAGCTGTTTTTT
TRBJ2-7,11,TRBV7-9,-,-,CASSLDYEQYF,TGTGCCAGCAGCTTGGACTACGAGCAGTACTTC
TRBJ2-7,15,TRBV6-5,-,-,CASSYSPIPTYEQYF,TGTGCCAGCAGTTACTCTCCCATACCCACCTACGAGCAGTACTTC
TRBJ2-5,15,TRBV27,-,-,CASSFSAAPQETQYF,TGTGCCAGCAGTTTCTCGGCCGCCCCCCAAGAGACCCAGTACTTC
TRBJ1-1,16,TRBV10-1,TRBD1,-,CASSDGQGGPLSEAFF,TGCGCCAGCAGTGACGGACAGGGAGGTCCTTTGTCTGAAGCTTTCTTT
TRBJ2-1,16,TRBV7-8,TRBD2,-,CASSLGGLAGYNEQFF,TGTGCCAGCAGCCTAGGGGGACTAGCGGGGTACAATGAGCAGTTCTTC
TRBJ2-7,13,TRBV6-5,-,-,CASSMGGPYEQYF,TGTGCCAGCAGCATGGGCGGTCCCTACGAGCAGTACTTC
TRBJ2-7,16,TRBV28,TRBD2,large,CASSSPFSGMRCEQYF,TGTGCCAGCAGTTCCCCATTTAGCGGGATGAGGTGCGAGCAGTACTTC
TRBJ1-5,12,TRBV19,-,-,CASAGYNQPQHF,TGTGCCAGTGCAGGGTACAATCAGCCCCAGCATTTT
TRBJ2-1,16,TRBV9,TRBD2,-,CASSVSSGNLYNEQFF,TGTGCCAGCAGCGTATCTAGCGGGAACCTATACAATGAGCAGTTCTTC
TRBJ2-7,15,TRBV6-1,-,-,CASSEAVWSSYEQYF,TGTGCCAGCAGTGAAGCGGTTTGGAGTTCCTACGAGCAGTACTTC
TRBJ1-4,14,TRBV9,-,once,CASSAGILNEKLFF,TGTGCCAGCAGCGCCGGCATCCTTAATGAAAAACTGTTTTTT
TRBJ2-1,12,TRBV29-1,-,-,CSVGTPYNEQFF,TGCAGCGTTGGGACTCCCTACAATGAGCAGTTCTTC
TRBJ2-7,14,TRBV6-1,-,-,CASGIWGRGDEQYF,TGTGCCAGCGGGATTTGGGGGCGCGGCGACGAGCAGTACTTC